This T cell receptor (beta chain) was found in a study of cytomegalovirus exposure and HLA in healthy donors. Study results and limitations: Presence/absence analyses took donor sequencing depth as roughly uniform. Within a later analysis, the majority of CMV-associated TCR beta chains appeared HLA-restricted.

PCR was performed using 60 Vbeta and 13 Jbeta primers. TCRdb's copy holds only in-frame clones and misses some; the assay was immunoSEQ multiplex PCR. The profile shows about 130,000 clones, approximately 77% of them singletons. Concerning this clone itself: The antigen is not known.

The specimen sequenced was PBMCs. The source is a man younger than 45 in good health and CMV-seronegative.

The CDR3 DNA follows: TGTGCCAGCAGCCGTGACAGATACTCTGGAAACACCATATATTTT. It codes for CASSRDRYSGNTIYF. V and J are TRBV6-5 and TRBJ1-3, with D tentatively TRBD1 (5 bases). The CDR3 is 15 amino acids. The germline V and J ends were trimmed by 6 bases and 0 bases, with 12 bases remaining between them. Germline V CDR1 and CDR2: MNHEY, SVGAGI.